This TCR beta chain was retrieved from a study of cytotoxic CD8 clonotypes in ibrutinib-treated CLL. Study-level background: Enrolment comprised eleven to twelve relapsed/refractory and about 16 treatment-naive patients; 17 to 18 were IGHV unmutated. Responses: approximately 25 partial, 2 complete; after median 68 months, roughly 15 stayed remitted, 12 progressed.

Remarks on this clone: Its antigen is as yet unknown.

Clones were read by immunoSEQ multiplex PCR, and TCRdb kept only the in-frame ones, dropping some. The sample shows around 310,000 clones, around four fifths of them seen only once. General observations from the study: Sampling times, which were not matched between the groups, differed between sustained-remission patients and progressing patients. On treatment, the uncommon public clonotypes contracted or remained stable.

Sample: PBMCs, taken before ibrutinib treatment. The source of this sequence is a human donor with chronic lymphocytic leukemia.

DNA for the CDR3: TGCAGCGTTGAGCGCCAGCGGCGGGAGACCCAGTACTTC. Translated: CSVERQRRETQYF. The rearrangement joins TRBV29-1 to TRBJ2-5, with D possibly being TRBD2 (5 bases). The CDR3 has 13 amino acids. Germline V gene data show CDR1 as SQVTM and CDR2 as ANQGSEA. V was clipped by 3 bases and J by 5 bases, with 13 bases between them.